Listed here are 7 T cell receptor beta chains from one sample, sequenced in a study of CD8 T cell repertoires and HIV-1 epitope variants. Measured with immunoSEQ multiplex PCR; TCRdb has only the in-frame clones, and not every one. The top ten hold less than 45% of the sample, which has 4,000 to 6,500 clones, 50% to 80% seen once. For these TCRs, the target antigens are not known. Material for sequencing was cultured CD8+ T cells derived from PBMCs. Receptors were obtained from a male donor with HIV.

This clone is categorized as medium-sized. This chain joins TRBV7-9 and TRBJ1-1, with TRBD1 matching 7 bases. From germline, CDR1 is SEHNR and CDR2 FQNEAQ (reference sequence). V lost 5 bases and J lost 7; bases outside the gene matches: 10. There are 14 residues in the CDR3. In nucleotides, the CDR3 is TGTGCCAGCAGCCTATCAGGGGGTAGCTATGAAGCTTTCTTT. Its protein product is CASSLSGGSYEAFF.

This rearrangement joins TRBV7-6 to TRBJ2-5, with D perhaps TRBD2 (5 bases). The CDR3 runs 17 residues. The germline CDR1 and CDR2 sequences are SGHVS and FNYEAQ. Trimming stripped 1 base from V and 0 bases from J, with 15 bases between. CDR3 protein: CASSLGPSGSDQETQYF. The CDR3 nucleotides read TGTGCCAGCAGCTTAGGACCAAGCGGAAGCGACCAAGAGACCCAGTACTTC.

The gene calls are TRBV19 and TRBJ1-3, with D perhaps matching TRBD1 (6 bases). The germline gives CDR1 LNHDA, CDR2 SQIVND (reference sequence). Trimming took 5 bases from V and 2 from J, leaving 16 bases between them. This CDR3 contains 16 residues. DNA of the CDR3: TGTGCCAGTAGTTCCCTAACCAGGGGAGCTGGAAACACCATATATTTT. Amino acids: CASSSLTRGAGNTIYF.

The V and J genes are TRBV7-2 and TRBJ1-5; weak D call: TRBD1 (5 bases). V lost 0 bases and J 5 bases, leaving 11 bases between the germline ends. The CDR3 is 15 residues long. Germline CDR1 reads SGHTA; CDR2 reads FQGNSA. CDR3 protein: CASSLAGGGDQPQHF. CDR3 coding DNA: TGTGCCAGCAGCTTAGCGGGTGGGGGGGATCAGCCCCAGCATTTT.

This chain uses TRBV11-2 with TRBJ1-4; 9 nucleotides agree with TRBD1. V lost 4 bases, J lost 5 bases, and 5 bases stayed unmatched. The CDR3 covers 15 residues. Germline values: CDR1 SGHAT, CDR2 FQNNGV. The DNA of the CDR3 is TGTGCCAGCAGCTCCCCGGGACAGGGAAATGAAAAACTGTTTTTT. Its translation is CASSSPGQGNEKLFF.

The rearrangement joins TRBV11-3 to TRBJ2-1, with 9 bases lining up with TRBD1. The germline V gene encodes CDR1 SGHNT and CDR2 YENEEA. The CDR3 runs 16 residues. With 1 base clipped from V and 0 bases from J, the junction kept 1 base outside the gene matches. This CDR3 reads CASSLAGQGSYNEQFF. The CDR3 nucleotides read TGTGCCAGCAGCTTAGCGGGACAGGGCTCCTACAATGAGCAGTTCTTC.

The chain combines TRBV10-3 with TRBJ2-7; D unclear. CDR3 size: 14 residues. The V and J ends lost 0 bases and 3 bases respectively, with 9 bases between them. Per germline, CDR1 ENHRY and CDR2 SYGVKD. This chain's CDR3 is CAISESPLGYEQYF. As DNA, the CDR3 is TGTGCCATCAGTGAGTCTCCCCTGGGCTACGAGCAGTACTTC.